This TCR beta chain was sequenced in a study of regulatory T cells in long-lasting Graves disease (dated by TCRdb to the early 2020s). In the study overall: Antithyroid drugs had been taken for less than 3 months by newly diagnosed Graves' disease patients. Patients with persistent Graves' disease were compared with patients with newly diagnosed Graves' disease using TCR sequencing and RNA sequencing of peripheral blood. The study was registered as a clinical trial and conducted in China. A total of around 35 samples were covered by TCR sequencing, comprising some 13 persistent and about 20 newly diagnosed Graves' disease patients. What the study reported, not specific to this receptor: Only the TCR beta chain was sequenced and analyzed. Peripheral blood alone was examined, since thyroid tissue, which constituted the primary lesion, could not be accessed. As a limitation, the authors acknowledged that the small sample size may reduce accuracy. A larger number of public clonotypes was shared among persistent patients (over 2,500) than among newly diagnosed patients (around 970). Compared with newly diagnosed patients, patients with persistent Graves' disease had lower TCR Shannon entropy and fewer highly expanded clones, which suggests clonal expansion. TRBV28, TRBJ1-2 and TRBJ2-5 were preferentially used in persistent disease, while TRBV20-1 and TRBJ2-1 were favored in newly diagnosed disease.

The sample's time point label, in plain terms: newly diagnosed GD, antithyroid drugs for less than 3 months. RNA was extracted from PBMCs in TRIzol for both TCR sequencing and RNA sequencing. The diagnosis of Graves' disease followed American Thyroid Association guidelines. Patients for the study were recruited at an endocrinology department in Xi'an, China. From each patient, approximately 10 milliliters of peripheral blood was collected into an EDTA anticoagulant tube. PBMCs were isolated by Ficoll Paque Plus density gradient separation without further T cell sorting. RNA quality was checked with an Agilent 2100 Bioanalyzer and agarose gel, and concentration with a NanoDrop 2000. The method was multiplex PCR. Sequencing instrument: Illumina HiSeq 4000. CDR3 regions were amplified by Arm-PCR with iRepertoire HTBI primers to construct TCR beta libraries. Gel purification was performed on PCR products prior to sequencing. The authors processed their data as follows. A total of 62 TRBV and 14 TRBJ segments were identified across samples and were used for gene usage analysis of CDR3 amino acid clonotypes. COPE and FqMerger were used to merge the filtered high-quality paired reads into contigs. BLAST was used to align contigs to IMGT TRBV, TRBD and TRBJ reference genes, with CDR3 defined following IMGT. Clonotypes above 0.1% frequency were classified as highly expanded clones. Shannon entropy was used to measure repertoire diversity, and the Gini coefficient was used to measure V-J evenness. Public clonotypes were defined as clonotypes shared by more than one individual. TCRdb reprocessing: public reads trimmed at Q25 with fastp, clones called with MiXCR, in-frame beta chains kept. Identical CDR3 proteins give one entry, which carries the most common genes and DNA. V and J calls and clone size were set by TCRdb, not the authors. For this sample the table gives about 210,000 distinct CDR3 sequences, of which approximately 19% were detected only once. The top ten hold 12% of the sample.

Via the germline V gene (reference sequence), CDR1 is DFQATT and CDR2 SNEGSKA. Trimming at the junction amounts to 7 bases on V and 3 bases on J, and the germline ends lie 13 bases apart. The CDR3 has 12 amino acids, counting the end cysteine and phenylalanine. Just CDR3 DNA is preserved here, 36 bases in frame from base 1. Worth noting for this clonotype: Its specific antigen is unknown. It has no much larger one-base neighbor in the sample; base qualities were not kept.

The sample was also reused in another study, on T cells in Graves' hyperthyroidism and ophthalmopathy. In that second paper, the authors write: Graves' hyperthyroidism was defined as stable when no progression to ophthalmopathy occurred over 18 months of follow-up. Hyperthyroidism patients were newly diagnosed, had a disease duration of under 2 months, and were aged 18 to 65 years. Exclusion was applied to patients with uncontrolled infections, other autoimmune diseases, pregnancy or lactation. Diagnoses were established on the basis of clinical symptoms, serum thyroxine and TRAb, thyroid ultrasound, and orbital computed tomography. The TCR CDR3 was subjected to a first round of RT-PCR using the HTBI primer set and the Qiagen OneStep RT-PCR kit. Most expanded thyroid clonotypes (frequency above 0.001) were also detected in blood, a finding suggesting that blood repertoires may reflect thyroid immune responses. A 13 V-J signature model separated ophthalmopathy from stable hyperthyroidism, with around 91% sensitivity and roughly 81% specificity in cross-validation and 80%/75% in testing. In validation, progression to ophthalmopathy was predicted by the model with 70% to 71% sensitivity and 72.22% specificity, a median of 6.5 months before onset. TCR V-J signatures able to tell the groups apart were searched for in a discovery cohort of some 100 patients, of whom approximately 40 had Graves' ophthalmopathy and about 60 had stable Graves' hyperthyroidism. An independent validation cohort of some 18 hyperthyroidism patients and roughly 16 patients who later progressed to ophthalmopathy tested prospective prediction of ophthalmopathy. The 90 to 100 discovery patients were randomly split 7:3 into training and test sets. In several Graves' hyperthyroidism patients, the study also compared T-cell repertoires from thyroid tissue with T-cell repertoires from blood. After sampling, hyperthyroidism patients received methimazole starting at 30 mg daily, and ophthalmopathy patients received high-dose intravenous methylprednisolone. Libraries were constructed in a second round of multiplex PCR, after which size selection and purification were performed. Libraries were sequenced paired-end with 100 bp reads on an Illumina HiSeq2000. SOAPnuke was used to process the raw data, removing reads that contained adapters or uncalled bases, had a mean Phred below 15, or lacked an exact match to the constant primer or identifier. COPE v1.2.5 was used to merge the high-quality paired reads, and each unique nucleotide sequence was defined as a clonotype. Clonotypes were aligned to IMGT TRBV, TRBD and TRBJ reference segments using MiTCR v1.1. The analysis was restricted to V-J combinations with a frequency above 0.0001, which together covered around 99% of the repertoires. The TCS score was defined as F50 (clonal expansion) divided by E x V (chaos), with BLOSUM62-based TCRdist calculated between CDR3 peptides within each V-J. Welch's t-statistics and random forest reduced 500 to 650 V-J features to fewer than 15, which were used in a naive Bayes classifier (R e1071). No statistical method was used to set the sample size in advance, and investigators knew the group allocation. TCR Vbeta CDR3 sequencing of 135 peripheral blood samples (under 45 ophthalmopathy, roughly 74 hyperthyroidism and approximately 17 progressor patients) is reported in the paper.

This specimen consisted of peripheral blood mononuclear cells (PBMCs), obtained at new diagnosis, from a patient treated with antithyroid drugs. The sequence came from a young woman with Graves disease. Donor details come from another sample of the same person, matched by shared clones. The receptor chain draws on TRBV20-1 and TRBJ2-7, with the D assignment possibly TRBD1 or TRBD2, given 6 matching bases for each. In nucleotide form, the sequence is TGCAGTGTACGGGGGCGAAACTACGAGCAGTACTTC. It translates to CSVRGRNYEQYF.